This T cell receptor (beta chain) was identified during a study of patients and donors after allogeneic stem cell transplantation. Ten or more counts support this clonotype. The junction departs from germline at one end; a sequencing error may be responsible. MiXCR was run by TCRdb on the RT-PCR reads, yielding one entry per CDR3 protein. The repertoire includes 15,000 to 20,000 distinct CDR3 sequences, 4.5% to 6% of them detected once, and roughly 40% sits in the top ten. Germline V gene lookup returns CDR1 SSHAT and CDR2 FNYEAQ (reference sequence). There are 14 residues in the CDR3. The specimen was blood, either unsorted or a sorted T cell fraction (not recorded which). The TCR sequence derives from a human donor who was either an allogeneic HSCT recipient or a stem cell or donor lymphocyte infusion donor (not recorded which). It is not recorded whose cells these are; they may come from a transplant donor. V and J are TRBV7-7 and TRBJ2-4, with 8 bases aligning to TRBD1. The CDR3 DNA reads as TGTGCTAGCAGCTTAGTACAGGGGGAAAACATTCAGTACTTC. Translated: CASSLVQGENIQYF. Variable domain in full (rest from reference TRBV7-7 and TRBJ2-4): GAGVSQSPRYKVTKRGQDVTLRCDPISSHATLYWYQQALGQGPEFLTYFNYEAQPDKSGLPSDRFSAERPEGSISTLTIQRTEQRDSAMYRCASSLVQGENIQYFGAGTRLSVL.